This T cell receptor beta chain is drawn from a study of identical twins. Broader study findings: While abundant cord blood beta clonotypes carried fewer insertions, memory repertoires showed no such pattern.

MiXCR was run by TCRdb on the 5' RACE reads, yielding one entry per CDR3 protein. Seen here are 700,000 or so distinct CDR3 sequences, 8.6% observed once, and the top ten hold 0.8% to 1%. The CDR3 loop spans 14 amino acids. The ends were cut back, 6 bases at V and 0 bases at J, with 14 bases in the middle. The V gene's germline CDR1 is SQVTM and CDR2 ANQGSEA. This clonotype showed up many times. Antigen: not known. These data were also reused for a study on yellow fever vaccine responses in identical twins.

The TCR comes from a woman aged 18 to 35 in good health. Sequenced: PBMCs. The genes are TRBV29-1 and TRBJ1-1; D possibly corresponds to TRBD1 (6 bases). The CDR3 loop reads CSVRRTAMNTEAFF. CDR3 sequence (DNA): TGCAGCGTCCGCCGGACAGCCATGAACACTGAAGCTTTCTTT.